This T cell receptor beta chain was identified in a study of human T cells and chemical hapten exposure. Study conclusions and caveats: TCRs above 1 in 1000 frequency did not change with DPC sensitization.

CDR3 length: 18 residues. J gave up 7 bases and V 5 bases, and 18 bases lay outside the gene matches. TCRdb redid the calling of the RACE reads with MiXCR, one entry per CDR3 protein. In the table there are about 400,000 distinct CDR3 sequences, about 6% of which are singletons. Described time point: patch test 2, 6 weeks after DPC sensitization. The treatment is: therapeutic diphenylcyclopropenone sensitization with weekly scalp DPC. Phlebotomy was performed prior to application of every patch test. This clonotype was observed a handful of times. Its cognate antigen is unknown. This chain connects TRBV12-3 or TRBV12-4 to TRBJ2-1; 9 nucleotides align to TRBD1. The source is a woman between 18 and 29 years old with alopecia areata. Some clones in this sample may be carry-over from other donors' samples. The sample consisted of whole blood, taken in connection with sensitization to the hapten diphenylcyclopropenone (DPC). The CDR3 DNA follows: TGTGCCAGCAGTCCGGGACAGGGTCAAAGAATGCTAGAAAATGAGCAGTTCTTC. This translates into CASSPGQGQRMLENEQFF.